This T cell receptor (beta chain) appears in the sequencing data of a study of blood T cell repertoires in COVID-19. At the level of the study: The United States, Italy and Spain provided the acute and convalescent COVID-19 samples. T cells, B-cell-depleted T cells, or PBMCs supplied cDNA or gDNA.

Germline CDR1 is KGHSH and CDR2 is LQKENI. Trimming pared 3 bases from V and 5 bases from J, leaving 14 bases between. The CDR3 is 14 amino acids. As handled by the study authors: Nucleated cell number was recorded as an estimate derived from reference gene primer amplification. TCRdb's table, derived via immunoSEQ multiplex PCR, lists solely in-frame clones and lacks some. V, J and clone size reflect that table, while D and trimming were determined from the DNA. Among about 100,000 clones, around 88% were seen once, and the ten largest hold 4.5% to 6.5%. The sequence was obtained from a human donor in a cohort sampled during active COVID-19. Sequenced input: peripheral blood. The chain recombines TRBV18 with TRBJ2-7; D is possibly TRBD2 (5 bases). The CDR3: CASSPRDNGNEQYF. The CDR3 bases are TGTGCCAGCTCACCCCGGGATAACGGTAACGAGCAGTACTTC.